A few counts support the clone carrying this T cell receptor beta chain. The antigen remains unidentified. Per germline, CDR1 SGHTA and CDR2 FQGNSA. The ends were cut back, 5 bases at V and 3 bases at J, with 17 bases in the middle. This CDR3 contains 15 residues. TCR beta cDNA was prepared out of approximately 500 ng total RNA by means of a constant-region primer. Sequencing libraries for TCR beta derived from three nested multiplex PCR rounds that used slightly modified ARM-PCR. For approximately 11 cycles apiece, the opening two PCR rounds ran with TRBV1-TRBV30 forward primers and a C-beta reverse primer. From the multiplex PCR reads, TCRdb called clonotypes with MiXCR, one entry per CDR3 protein. The data hold under 90,000 distinct CDR3 sequences, with 65% to 80% observed a single time. Unsorted bulk tissue of about 20-31 mg yielded co-extracted RNA and DNA. This specimen belongs to a study of tumor-infiltrating lymphocytes in primary liver carcinoma. Study overall: Samples returned roughly 3.65 to 8 million productive TCRbeta reads each. Read depth did not differ significantly between tissue types.

Study findings and constraints: The study found tumor-adjacent and tumor-blood pairs overlapped less than tumor region pairs.

Sequencing input: liver tumor tissue from sampling region 1. Subset noted: tumor region T1, superior pole. This sequence joins TRBV7-2 and TRBJ2-7, with TRBD1 as a possible D gene (6 bases). This TCR was recovered from a man in his forties with primary liver carcinoma and hepatitis B virus infection. CDR3 residues: CASSLDRMTLYEQYF. CDR3 DNA: TGTGCCAGCAGCCTCGACAGGATGACACTCTACGAGCAGTACTTC.